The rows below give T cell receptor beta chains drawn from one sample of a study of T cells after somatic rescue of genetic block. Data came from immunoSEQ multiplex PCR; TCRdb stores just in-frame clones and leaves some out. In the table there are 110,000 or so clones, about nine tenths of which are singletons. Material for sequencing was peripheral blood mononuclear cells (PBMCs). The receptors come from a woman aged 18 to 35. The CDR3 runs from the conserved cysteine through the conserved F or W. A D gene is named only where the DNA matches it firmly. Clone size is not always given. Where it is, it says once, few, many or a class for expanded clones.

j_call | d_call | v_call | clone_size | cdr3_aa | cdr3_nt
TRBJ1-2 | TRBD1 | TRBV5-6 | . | CASSSTGNYGYTF | TGTGCCAGCAGCTCGACAGGGAACTATGGCTACACCTTC
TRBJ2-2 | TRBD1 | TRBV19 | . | CASSSRRGLSGELFF | TGTGCCAGTAGTTCGCGCAGGGGGTTAAGCGGGGAGCTGTTTTTT
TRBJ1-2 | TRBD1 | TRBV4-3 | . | CASSLNRGLGYGYTF | TGCGCCAGCAGCCTCAACAGGGGGTTGGGCTATGGCTACACCTTC
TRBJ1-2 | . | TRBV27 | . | CASSLSSLYGYTF | TGTGCCAGCAGTTTATCGTCCCTCTATGGCTACACCTTC
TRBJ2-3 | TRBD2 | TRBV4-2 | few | CASSQLLAGGPTDTQYF | TGTGCCAGCAGCCAACTACTAGCGGGGGGGCCGACAGATACGCAGTATTTT
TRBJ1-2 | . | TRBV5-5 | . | CASSLGDTTYGYTF | TGTGCCAGCAGCTTGGGAGACACCACCTATGGCTACACCTTC
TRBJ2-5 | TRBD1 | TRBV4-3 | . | CASSQDMQGATRTQYF | TGCGCCAGCAGCCAAGATATGCAGGGGGCGACCCGGACCCAGTACTTC
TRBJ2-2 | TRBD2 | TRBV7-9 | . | CASSTTSGGPITNTGELFF | TGTGCCAGCAGCACCACTAGCGGGGGGCCAATTACGAACACCGGGGAGCTGTTTTTT
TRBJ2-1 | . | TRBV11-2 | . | CASSYQTSSYNEQFF | TGTGCCAGCAGCTATCAGACCAGCTCATACAATGAGCAGTTCTTC
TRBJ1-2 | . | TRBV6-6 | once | CASSSQGYGYTF | TGTGCCAGCAGTTCCCAGGGGTATGGCTACACCTTC
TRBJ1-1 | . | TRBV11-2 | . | CASSGGHPVGFHTEAFF | TGTGCCAGCAGCGGAGGCCACCCGGTGGGGTTTCATACTGAAGCTTTCTTT
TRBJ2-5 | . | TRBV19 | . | CASSIEYQETQYF | TGTGCCAGTAGTATCGAGTACCAAGAGACCCAGTACTTC
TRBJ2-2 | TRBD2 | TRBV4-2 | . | CASSQASSGRTGELFF | TGTGCCAGCAGCCAAGCGTCTAGCGGGAGGACCGGGGAGCTGTTTTTT
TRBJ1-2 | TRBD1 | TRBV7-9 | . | CASSRAGQGAWGGYTF | TGTGCCAGCAGCCGCGCAGGACAGGGGGCTTGGGGTGGCTACACCTTC
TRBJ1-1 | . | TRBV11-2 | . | CASSPRASQGTEAFF | TGTGCCAGCAGCCCCCGGGCCTCTCAGGGCACTGAAGCTTTCTTT
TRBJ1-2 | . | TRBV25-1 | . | CASSSSNYGYTF | TGTGCCAGCAGCTCGTCTAACTATGGCTACACCTTC
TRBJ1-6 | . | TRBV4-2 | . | CASSQDRDSPLHF | TGTGCCAGCAGCCAAGACAGGGATTCACCCCTCCACTTT
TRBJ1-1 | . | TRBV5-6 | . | CASSLDLTEAFF | TGTGCCAGCAGCTTGGATCTCACTGAAGCTTTCTTT
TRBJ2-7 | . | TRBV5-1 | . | CASSLTGTGLINYEQYF | TGCGCCAGCAGCTTGACCGGTACGGGACTTATAAACTACGAGCAGTACTTC
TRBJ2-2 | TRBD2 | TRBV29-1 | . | CSVERGGVNGELFF | TGCAGCGTTGAGCGGGGGGGCGTAAACGGGGAGCTGTTTTTT
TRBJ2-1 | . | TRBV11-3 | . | CASGRAPYNEQFF | TGTGCGTCTGGACGGGCCCCCTACAATGAGCAGTTCTTC
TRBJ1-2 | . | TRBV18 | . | CASSLYAGTQDGYTF | TGTGCCAGCTCACTATACGCCGGGACACAGGATGGCTACACCTTC
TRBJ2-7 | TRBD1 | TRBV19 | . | CASSAGTGPAYEQYF | TGTGCCAGTAGTGCAGGGACAGGGCCCGCGTACGAGCAGTACTTC
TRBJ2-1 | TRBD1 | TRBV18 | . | CASSPGTGYNEQFF | TGTGCCAGCTCACCCGGGACAGGCTACAATGAGCAGTTCTTC
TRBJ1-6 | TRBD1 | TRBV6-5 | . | CASSPDRGHSPLHF | TGTGCCAGCAGCCCGGACAGGGGGCATTCACCCCTCCACTTT
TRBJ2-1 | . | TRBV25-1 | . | CASSDSTGRALGEQFF | TGTGCCAGCAGTGATTCGACAGGGAGGGCCCTCGGTGAGCAGTTCTTC
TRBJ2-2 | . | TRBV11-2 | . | CASSLESVYTGELFF | TGTGCCAGCAGCTTAGAGTCGGTTTACACCGGGGAGCTGTTTTTT
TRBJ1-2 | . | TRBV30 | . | CAWIEGSYGYTF | TGTGCCTGGATTGAGGGTAGCTATGGCTACACCTTC
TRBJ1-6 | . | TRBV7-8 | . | CASSQGTYNSPLHF | TGTGCCAGCAGCCAGGGGACCTATAATTCACCCCTCCACTTT
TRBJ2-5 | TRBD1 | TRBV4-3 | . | CASSQDRTGGWETQYF | TGCGCCAGCAGCCAAGATAGAACAGGGGGCTGGGAGACCCAGTACTTC
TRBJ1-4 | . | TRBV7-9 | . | CASSLGSNEKLFF | TGTGCCAGCAGCTTAGGAAGTAACGAAAAACTGTTTTTT
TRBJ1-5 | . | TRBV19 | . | CASTPGPSNQPQHF | TGTGCCAGTACACCGGGCCCTAGCAATCAGCCCCAGCATTTT
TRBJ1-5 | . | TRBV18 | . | CASSPGVDQPQHF | TGTGCCAGCTCACCAGGTGTGGATCAGCCCCAGCATTTT
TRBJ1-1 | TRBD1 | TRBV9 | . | CASSSGTGLAFF | TGTGCCAGCAGCTCCGGGACAGGTCTCGCTTTCTTT
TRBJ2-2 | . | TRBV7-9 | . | CASSLDSPFTGELFF | TGTGCCAGCAGCTTAGATTCTCCTTTCACCGGGGAGCTGTTTTTT
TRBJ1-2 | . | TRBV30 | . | CAWSRWNYGYTF | TGTGCCTGGAGCCGGTGGAACTATGGCTACACCTTC
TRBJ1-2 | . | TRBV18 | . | CASSPEGSYGYTF | TGTGCCAGCTCACCTGAGGGCAGCTATGGCTACACCTTC
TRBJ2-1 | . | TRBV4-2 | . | CASSPRESESSEQFF | TGTGCCAGCAGCCCTAGAGAGTCGGAGAGTAGTGAGCAGTTCTTC
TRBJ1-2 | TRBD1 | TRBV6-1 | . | CASSGERAQGARYGYTF | TGTGCCAGCAGTGGTGAACGGGCGCAGGGGGCACGGTATGGCTACACCTTC
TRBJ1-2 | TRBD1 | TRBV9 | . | CASSAHRGQSGYTF | TGTGCCAGCAGCGCCCACAGGGGGCAGAGTGGCTACACCTTC
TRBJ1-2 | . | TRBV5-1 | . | CASSLDGGGNYGYTF | TGCGCCAGCAGCTTGGACGGGGGAGGGAACTATGGCTACACCTTC
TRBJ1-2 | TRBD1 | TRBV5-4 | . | CASSLGQGALYGYTF | TGTGCCAGCAGCTTAGGGCAGGGGGCTCTCTATGGCTACACCTTC
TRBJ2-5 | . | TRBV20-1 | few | CSASTGETQYF | TGCAGTGCTAGTACCGGGGAGACCCAGTACTTC
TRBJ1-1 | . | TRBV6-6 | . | CASSYGAEAFF | TGTGCCAGCAGTTACGGTGCTGAAGCTTTCTTT
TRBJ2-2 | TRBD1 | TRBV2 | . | CASTHLPGQGYAGELFF | TGTGCCAGCACTCATCTTCCGGGACAGGGTTACGCCGGGGAGCTGTTTTTT
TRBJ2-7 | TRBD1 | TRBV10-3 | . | CAIRDRTYEQYF | TGTGCCATCCGGGACAGAACCTACGAGCAGTACTTC
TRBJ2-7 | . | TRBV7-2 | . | CASSRRTPPYEQYF | TGTGCCAGCAGCCGACGGACTCCTCCCTACGAGCAGTACTTC
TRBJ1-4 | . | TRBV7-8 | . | CASSLEGHHNEKLFF | TGTGCCAGCAGCTTAGAGGGACACCATAATGAAAAACTGTTTTTT
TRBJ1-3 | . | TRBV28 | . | CASSLGVPTNTIYF | TGTGCCAGCAGTCTTGGTGTCCCCACGAACACCATATATTTT
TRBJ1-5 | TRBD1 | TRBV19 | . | CASSIGTGVQPQHF | TGTGCCAGTAGTATAGGGACAGGGGTACAGCCCCAGCATTTT